This T cell receptor beta chain was sequenced in a study of blood T cell repertoires in COVID-19. Study overall: The United States, Italy and Spain supplied acute and convalescent COVID-19 samples. T cells, B-cell-depleted T cells, or PBMCs supplied cDNA or gDNA.

CDR1 and CDR2 (germline): SGHTA, FQGNSA. V lost 3 bases and J lost 2, with 23 bases in between. This CDR3 spans 18 amino acids. In the source study's methods: Researchers report that nucleated cell counts were estimated from reference gene primer amplification. Only in-frame clones appear in the TCRdb table, and some are missing; sequencing was by immunoSEQ multiplex PCR. That table furnishes V, J and clone size, whereas the DNA furnished D and trimming. Of some 250,000 clones in the sample, roughly 86% were seen once. The V gene is TRBV7-2, the J gene TRBJ2-7, with D possibly TRBD2 on 6 matching bases. The source is a woman younger than 45 with acute or convalescent COVID-19. The specimen sequenced was peripheral blood. The CDR3 DNA follows: TGTGCCAGCAGCTTCAGAGGCCTGGAGGGCCTATCGACCTACGAGCAGTACTTC. This gives the protein CASSFRGLEGLSTYEQYF.